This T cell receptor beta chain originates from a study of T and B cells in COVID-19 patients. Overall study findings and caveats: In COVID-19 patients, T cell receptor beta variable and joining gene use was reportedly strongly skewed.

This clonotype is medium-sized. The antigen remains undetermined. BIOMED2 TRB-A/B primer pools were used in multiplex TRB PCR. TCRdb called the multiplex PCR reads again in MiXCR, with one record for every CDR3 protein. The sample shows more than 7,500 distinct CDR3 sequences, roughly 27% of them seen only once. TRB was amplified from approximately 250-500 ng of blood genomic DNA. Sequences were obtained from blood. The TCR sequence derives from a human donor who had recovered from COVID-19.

CDR3 amino acids: CASNPTGELFF. The CDR3 DNA is TGTGCCTCAAACCCTACCGGGGAGCTGTTTTTT. The chain combines TRBV30 with TRBJ2-2; D is unclear. With 7 bases removed from V and 5 bases from J, the gap between germline ends came to 8 bases. Germline CDR1 and CDR2: GTSNPN and SVGIG (reference sequence). The length of the CDR3 is 11 residues.